This entry lists 21 T cell receptor beta chains sequenced from one sample in a study of T cells in women clearing cervical HPV infection. Profiled with immunoSEQ multiplex PCR; TCRdb holds only in-frame clones, not every one. The sample totals about 21,000 clones. Input material: blood buffy coat. These receptors were taken from a woman aged 18 to 69 with a cervical HPV16 infection that either progressed to CIN3+ or cleared (not recorded which).

As for this clone: The read terminates 3 residues ahead of where the CDR3 ends, so the germline J gene completes it. The chain recombines TRBV6-2 or TRBV6-3 with TRBJ2-7, with 7 bases that match TRBD2. J was trimmed by 4 bases and V by 4 bases; bases with no gene match: 16. Germline values: CDR1 MNHEY, CDR2 SVGEGT. This CDR3 has 17 residues. The CDR3 DNA, read in part, is TGTGCCAGCAGTTTAGGGATATGGAGGCTAGCGGATTACGAG. It translates to CASSLGIWRLADYE. The whole CDR3 region reads CASSLGIWRLADYEQYF.

Turning to this clone: The read terminates 3 residues ahead of where the CDR3 ends, so the germline J gene completes it. The J gene is TRBJ1-5, the V gene TRBV19; unclear D gene. Trimming removed 5 bases at V and 1 base at J, with 15 bases between. In germline, CDR1 is LNHDA, CDR2 SQIVND (reference sequence). CDR3 length equals 16 residues. The CDR3 bases that were read are TGTGCCAGTAGTGGTAGCGTGCGACGAAGCAATCAGCCC. This translates into CASSGSVRRSNQP. The full CDR3 is CASSGSVRRSNQPQHF. The whole variable domain, remainder taken from reference TRBV19 and TRBJ1-5, is DGGITQSPKYLFRKEGQNVTLSCEQNLNHDAMYWYRQDPGQGLRLIYYSQIVNDFQKGDIAEGYSVSREKKESFPLTVTSAQKNPTAFYLCASSGSVRRSNQPQHFGDGTRLSIL.

Notes on this clone: The sequenced fragment ends 3 residues before the CDR3 boundary, so the rest is inferred from the germline J gene. The V gene is TRBV5-1, the J gene TRBJ2-5; the match to TRBD2 covers 7 bases. The V gene's germline CDR1 is SGHRS and CDR2 YFSETQ. Trimming took 0 bases from V and 3 from J; bases not matched to a gene: 2. CDR3 length equals 14 residues. CDR3 protein: CASSLGTREETQYF. The sequenced part of the CDR3 DNA is TGCGCCAGCAGCTTGGGGACTAGGGAAGAGACC.

As concerns this clone: From the germline J gene comes the end of the CDR3, since the read stops 3 residues before it. The chain combines TRBV7-9 with TRBJ1-6; 9 nucleotides align to TRBD1. The germline gives CDR1 SEHNR, CDR2 FQNEAQ (reference sequence). Losses at the gene ends were 1 base for V and 8 bases for J; bases not matched to a gene: 0. This CDR3 has 14 amino acids. The DNA read from the CDR3 is TGTGCCAGCAGCTTAGGGACAGGGGATTCACCC. Translated: CASSLGTGDSP. The whole CDR3 sequence reads CASSLGTGDSPLHF.

A note on this clone: Read coverage stops 3 residues before the CDR3 terminus; the germline J gene supplies the remainder. This rearrangement joins TRBV20-1 to TRBJ2-7; TRBD2 agrees at 10 bases. J gave up 3 bases and V 6 bases, and 5 bases lay outside the gene matches. The CDR3 contains 13 residues. Looked up from germline, CDR1 is DFQATT and CDR2 is SNEGSKA (reference sequence). CDR3 bases read: TGCAGTGCCTTACTAGCGGGAATCTACGAG. The encoded protein is CSALLAGIYE. The full CDR3 protein reads CSALLAGIYEQYF.

Worth noting for this clone: The read stops 3 residues short of the end of the CDR3; the missing end is completed from the germline J gene. V and J are TRBV7-2 and TRBJ2-7, with 8 bases lining up with TRBD2. Germline CDR1 is SGHTA and CDR2 is FQGNSA. V gave up 0 bases and J gave up 5 bases; unmatched junction bases: 6. This CDR3 has 15 residues. CDR3 DNA (partial): TGTGCCAGCAGCTTAGCGAGCGGGAGAAGCGACGAG. Translation: CASSLASGRSDE. The whole CDR3 sequence is CASSLASGRSDEQYF.

On this clone itself: The CDR3 end falls 3 residues outside the read, so it is completed with the germline J gene. This chain uses TRBV7-9 with TRBJ1-1; D gene uncertain. Trimming pared 5 bases from V and 4 bases from J, leaving 17 bases between. The CDR3 contains 15 residues. Germline values: CDR1 SEHNR, CDR2 FQNEAQ (reference sequence). CDR3 in amino acids: CASSPPLEGITEAFF. CDR3 DNA (partial): TGTGCCAGCAGCCCTCCCCTTGAGGGCATCACTGAA.

Points on this clone: The read terminates 3 residues ahead of where the CDR3 ends, so the germline J gene completes it. The chain couples TRBV20-1 to TRBJ2-5; TRBD2 is a possible D gene (5 bases). The V gene's germline CDR1 is DFQATT and CDR2 SNEGSKA (reference sequence). Trimming cost V 5 bases and J 2 bases, with 18 bases left between them. The length of the CDR3 is 15 residues. The sequenced part of the CDR3 DNA is TGCAGTGCTCCGACTAACCGGGGTCCACAAGAGACC. The encoded protein is CSAPTNRGPQET. The CDR3 in its entirety is CSAPTNRGPQETQYF.

About this clone itself: Read coverage stops 3 residues before the CDR3 terminus; the germline J gene supplies the remainder. This chain links TRBV5-4 with TRBJ2-7; the D is unclear. This CDR3 region has 13 residues. CDR1 is SGHNT and CDR2 is YYREEE in the germline V gene (reference sequence). V was pared by 2 bases and J by 5 bases, with 11 bases between. The chain's CDR3 is CASSFFPRDEQYF. CDR3 DNA (partial): TGTGCCAGCAGCTTCTTTCCAAGGGACGAG.

With respect to this clone: The read ends 3 residues shy of where the CDR3 ends; the end is completed using the germline J gene. V gene TRBV24-1 combines with J gene TRBJ2-7; D gene unclear. There are 14 residues in the CDR3. Trimming shortened V by 2 bases and J by 2 bases, and 9 bases separated the two germline ends. From germline, CDR1 is KGHDR and CDR2 SFDVKD. The sequenced CDR3 bases are TGTGCCACCAGTGATTCACACACTACCTACGAG. Its translation is CATSDSHTTYE. The complete CDR3 protein is CATSDSHTTYEQYF.

On this clone: The read terminates 3 residues ahead of where the CDR3 ends, so the germline J gene completes it. V and J are TRBV30 and TRBJ2-2; maybe TRBD2 (6 bases). V was trimmed by 2 bases and J by 8 bases, leaving 15 bases between them. Looked up from germline, CDR1 is GTSNPN and CDR2 is SVGIG (reference sequence). This CDR3 comprises 14 residues. The CDR3 sequence is CAWSPSVHSGELFF. The part of the CDR3 DNA that was read is TGTGCCTGGAGTCCTAGCGTACATTCTGGGGAG. Drawing the rest from reference TRBV30 and TRBJ2-2, the complete variable domain is SQTIHQWPATLVQPVGSPLSLECTVEGTSNPNLYWYRQAAGRGLQLLFYSVGIGQISSEVPQNLSASRPQDRQFILSSKKLLLSDSGFYLCAWSPSVHSGELFFGEGSRLTVL.

Comments on this clone: The read falls 3 residues short of the CDR3 end, and the missing part is taken from the germline J gene. The rearrangement links TRBV7-6 to TRBJ1-3; D gene ambiguous. The V end was cut by 5 bases, the J end by 4 bases, with 15 bases between. Germline lookup yields CDR1 SGHVS and CDR2 FNYEAQ. The CDR3 has 15 residues. The CDR3 DNA, read in part, is TGTGCCAGCAGCCCTCGGGGAGGGTCGGGAAACACC. Its protein is CASSPRGGSGNT. The CDR3 as a whole reads CASSPRGGSGNTIYF.

This CDR3 is CASSRDRENEQYF. CDR3 bases read: TGTGCCAGCAGTCGGGACAGGGAAAACGAG. J is TRBJ2-7 and V is TRBV12-3 or TRBV12-4; 9 bases agree with TRBD1. Read data end 3 residues before the CDR3 end; the end is taken from the germline J gene. Germline trimming cut 5 bases from V and 5 bases from J; bases unmatched to any gene: 4. CDR3 length equals 13 residues.

Turning to this clone: The sequenced fragment ends 3 residues before the CDR3 boundary, so the rest is inferred from the germline J gene. This chain links TRBV7-9 with TRBJ1-1, with D hard to call. V lost 5 bases and J 0 bases, leaving 7 bases between the germline ends. Germline assignment: CDR1 SEHNR and CDR2 FQNEAQ (reference sequence). CDR3 length: 13 amino acids. CDR3: CASSPTVNTEAFF. The CDR3 bases that were read are TGTGCCAGCAGCCCTACAGTGAACACTGAA.

A word on this clone: The read falls 3 residues short of the CDR3 end, and the missing part is taken from the germline J gene. The V gene is TRBV2, the J gene TRBJ2-7; tentatively, D is TRBD1 (6 bases). Trimming stripped 8 bases from V and 2 bases from J, with 10 bases between. The CDR3 is made up of 12 amino acids. Germline CDR1 SNHLY, CDR2 FYNNEI. The CDR3 bases that were read are TGTGCCAGCCGACAGGTTGCCTACGAG. Encoded protein: CASRQVAYE. The CDR3 in its entirety is CASRQVAYEQYF. Filled out from reference TRBV2 and TRBJ2-7, the complete variable domain reads EPEVTQTPSHQVTQMGQEVILRCVPISNHLYFYWYRQILGQKVEFLVSFYNNEISEKSEIFDDQFSVERPDGSNFTLKIRSTKLEDSAMYFCASRQVAYEQYFGPGTRLTVT.

A remark on this clone: The read gets to within 3 residues of the CDR3 end, and the germline J gene fills in the rest. This chain links TRBV29-1 with TRBJ2-1; TRBD2 matches at 14 bases. CDR1 SQVTM and CDR2 ANQGSEA come from the germline V gene. CDR3 length: 16 residues. Trimming at V came to 5 bases and at J to 1 base, leaving 4 bases not matched to a gene. The CDR3 here is CSVHGLAGGSYNEQFF. Incomplete CDR3 DNA: TGCAGCGTTCATGGACTAGCGGGAGGATCCTACAATGAG.

As for this clone: The read comes to an end 3 residues before the CDR3 does, leaving the germline J gene to fill in the end. The J gene is TRBJ2-7, the V gene TRBV19; 7 bases are shared with TRBD1. After removal of 4 bases from V and 6 bases from J, the junction contained 9 bases not matched to a gene. The CDR3 length is 14 residues. From germline, CDR1 is LNHDA and CDR2 SQIVND (reference sequence). The CDR3 DNA, read in part, is TGTGCCAGTAGTAGTACAGGGGCCTCCCTCGAG. Protein product: CASSSTGASLE. Given in full, the CDR3 is CASSSTGASLEQYF.

As concerns this clone: The CDR3 is cut off 3 residues early in the read; its end comes from the germline J gene. This rearrangement joins TRBV27 to TRBJ2-2; either TRBD1 or TRBD2 may supply D (6 bases each). CDR3 length: 15 amino acids. CDR1 and CDR2 from the germline V gene are MNHEY and SMNVEV (reference sequence). The germline V and J ends were trimmed by 1 base and 3 bases, with 9 bases remaining between them. CDR3 in amino acids: CASSLYREDTGELFF. CDR3 bases read: TGTGCCAGCAGTTTATACAGGGAGGACACCGGGGAG.

Worth noting for this clone: The sequence runs out 3 residues before the end of the CDR3; the remainder is reconstructed from the germline J gene. The chain combines TRBV27 with TRBJ2-7; 10 bases align to TRBD1. CDR1 is MNHEY, CDR2 SMNVEV, per germline (reference sequence). The CDR3 has 16 amino acids. J gave up 1 base and V 1 base, and 4 bases lay outside the gene matches. The CDR3 DNA, read in part, is TGTGCCAGCAGTTTATTCATGGGACAGGGGTCCTACGAG. This sequence encodes CASSLFMGQGSYE. The entire CDR3 is CASSLFMGQGSYEQYF.

Concerning this clone itself: The CDR3 end falls 3 residues outside the read, so it is completed with the germline J gene. This chain joins TRBV20-1 and TRBJ1-6; D possibly corresponds to TRBD1 (5 bases). There are 13 residues in the CDR3. With 7 bases removed from V and 7 bases from J, the gap between germline ends came to 14 bases. Germline loops: CDR1 DFQATT, CDR2 SNEGSKA (reference sequence). CDR3 DNA (partial): TGCAGTGACTCACAGGTCCCCAATTCACCC. Residues: CSDSQVPNSP. The full CDR3 sequence reads CSDSQVPNSPLHF.

As concerns this clone: The observed sequence ends 3 residues before the CDR3 terminus, with the missing tail filled in from the germline J gene. The V call is TRBV11-2, the J call TRBJ2-2; tentative D call: TRBD2 (6 bases). CDR3 length equals 13 residues. V was pared by 1 base and J by 8 bases, with 8 bases between. Germline CDR1 reads SGHAT; CDR2 reads FQNNGV. Partial CDR3 DNA: TGTGCCAGCAGCTTAGGTGCGGGGGGGGAG. It codes for CASSLGAGGE. In full, the CDR3 is CASSLGAGGELFF.